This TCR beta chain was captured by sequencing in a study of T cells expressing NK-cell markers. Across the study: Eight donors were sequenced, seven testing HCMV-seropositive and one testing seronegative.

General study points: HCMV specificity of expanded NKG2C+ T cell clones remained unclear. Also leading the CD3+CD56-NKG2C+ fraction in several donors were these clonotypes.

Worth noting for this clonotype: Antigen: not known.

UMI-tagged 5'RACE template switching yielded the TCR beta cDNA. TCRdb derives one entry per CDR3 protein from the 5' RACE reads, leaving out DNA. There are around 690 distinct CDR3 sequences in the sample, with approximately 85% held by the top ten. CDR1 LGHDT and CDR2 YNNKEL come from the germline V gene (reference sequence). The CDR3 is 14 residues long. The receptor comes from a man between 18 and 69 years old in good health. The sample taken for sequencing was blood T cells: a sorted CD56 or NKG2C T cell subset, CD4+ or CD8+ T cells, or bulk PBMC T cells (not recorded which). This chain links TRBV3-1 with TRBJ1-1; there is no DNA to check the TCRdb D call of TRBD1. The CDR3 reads CASSPDRGDTEAFF.